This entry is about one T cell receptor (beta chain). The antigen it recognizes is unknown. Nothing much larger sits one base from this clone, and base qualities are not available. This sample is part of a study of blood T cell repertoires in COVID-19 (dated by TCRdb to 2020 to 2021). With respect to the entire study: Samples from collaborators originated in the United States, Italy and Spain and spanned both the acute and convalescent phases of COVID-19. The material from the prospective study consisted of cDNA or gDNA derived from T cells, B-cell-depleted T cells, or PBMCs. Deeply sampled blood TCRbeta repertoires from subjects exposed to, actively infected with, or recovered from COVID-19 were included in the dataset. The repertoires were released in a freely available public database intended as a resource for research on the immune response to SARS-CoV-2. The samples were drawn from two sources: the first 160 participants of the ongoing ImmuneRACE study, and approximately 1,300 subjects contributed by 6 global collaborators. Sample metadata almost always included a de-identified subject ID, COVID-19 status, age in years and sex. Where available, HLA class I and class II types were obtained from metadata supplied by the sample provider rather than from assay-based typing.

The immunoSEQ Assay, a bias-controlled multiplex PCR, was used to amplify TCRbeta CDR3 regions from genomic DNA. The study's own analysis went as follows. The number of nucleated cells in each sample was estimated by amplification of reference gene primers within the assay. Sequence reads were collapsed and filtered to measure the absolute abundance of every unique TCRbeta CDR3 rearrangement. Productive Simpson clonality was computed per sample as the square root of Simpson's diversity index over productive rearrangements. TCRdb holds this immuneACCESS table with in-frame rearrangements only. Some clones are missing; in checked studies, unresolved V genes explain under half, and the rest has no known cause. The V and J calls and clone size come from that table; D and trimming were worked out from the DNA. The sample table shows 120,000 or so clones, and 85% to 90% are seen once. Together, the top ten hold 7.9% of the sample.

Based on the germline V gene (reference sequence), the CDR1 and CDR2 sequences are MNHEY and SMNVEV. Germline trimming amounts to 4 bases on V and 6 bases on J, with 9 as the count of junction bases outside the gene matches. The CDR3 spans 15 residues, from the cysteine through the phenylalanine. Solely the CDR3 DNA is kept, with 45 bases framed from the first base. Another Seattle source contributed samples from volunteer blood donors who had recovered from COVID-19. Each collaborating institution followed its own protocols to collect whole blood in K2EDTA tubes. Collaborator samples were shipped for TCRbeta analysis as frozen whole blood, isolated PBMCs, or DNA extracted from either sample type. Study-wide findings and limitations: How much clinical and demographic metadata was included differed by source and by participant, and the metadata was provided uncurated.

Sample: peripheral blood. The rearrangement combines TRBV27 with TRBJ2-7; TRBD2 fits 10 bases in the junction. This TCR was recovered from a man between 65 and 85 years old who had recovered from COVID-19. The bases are TGTGCCAGCAGTTCTAGCGGGGGCCGTATGGGCGAGCAGTACTTC. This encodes CASSSSGGRMGEQYF.